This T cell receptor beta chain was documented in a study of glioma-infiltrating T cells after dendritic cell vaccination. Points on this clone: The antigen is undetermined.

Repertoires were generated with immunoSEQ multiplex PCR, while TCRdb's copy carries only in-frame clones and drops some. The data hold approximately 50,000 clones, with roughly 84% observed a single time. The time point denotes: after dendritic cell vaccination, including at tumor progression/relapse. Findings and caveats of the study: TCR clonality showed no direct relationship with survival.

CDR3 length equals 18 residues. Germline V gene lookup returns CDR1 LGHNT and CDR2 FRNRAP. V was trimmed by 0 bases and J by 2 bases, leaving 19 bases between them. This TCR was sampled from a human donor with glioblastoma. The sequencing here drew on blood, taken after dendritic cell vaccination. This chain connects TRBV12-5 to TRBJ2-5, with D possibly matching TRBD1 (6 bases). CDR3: CASGLVGPQGLRQETQYF. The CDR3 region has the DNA TGTGCTAGTGGTTTGGTGGGGCCCCAGGGGCTCAGGCAAGAGACCCAGTACTTC. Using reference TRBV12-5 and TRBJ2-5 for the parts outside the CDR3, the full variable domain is DARVTQTPRHKVTEMGQEVTMRCQPILGHNTVFWYRQTMMQGLELLAYFRNRAPLDDSGMPKDRFSAEMPDATLATLKIQPSEPRDSAVYFCASGLVGPQGLRQETQYFGPGTRLLVL.